This TCR beta chain was recorded in a study of early T cells in non-severe SARS-CoV-2 infection. Unique molecular identifiers tagged individual cDNA molecules. TCRdb passed the 5' RACE reads through MiXCR, listing each CDR3 protein once. The sample records some 40,000 distinct CDR3 sequences, 5.5% being singletons. CDR1 and CDR2 (germline): SGHTA, FQGNSA. The CDR3 loop spans 13 amino acids. Trimming took 1 base from V and 4 from J, leaving 8 bases between them. This TCR was sampled from an adult who was a healthcare worker with PCR-confirmed SARS-CoV-2 infection or an uninfected control (not recorded which). Sequencing was performed on whole blood, taken at baseline. The chain is built from TRBV7-2 and TRBJ2-7; D is possibly TRBD1 (6 bases). CDR3 residues: CASSLGTEYEQYF. Here the CDR3 DNA reads TGTGCCAGCAGCTTAGGGACAGAATACGAGCAGTACTTC.